This paragraph reports one T cell receptor (beta chain). As yet, its antigen is unknown. This sample's time point: blood 2 weeks post-SBRT. Treatment denoted: 15 Gy SBRT to primary tumor, nephrectomy 4 weeks later. The V and J ends lost 7 bases and 2 bases respectively, with 14 bases between them. Germline V gives CDR1 MNHNS, CDR2 SASEGT. The CDR3 has 14 amino acids. These data are taken from a study of radiation and T cells in renal cell carcinoma. Assay used: immunoSEQ multiplex PCR; TCRdb lists only in-frame clones, some missing. The table lists 25,000 to 30,000 clones, approximately 81% of them singletons. Study conclusions and caveats: No pretreatment tumor biopsies were available for baseline clonotypes.

The clonotype originates from a man aged 60-69 years with renal cell carcinoma. The V call is TRBV6-1, the J call TRBJ1-2; perhaps TRBD1 as D (6 bases). This specimen consisted of blood, obtained from a patient whose treatment included radiotherapy and nephrectomy. The CDR3 reads CASTVWTANYGYTF. CDR3 nucleotides: TGTGCCAGCACTGTATGGACAGCGAACTATGGCTACACCTTC.